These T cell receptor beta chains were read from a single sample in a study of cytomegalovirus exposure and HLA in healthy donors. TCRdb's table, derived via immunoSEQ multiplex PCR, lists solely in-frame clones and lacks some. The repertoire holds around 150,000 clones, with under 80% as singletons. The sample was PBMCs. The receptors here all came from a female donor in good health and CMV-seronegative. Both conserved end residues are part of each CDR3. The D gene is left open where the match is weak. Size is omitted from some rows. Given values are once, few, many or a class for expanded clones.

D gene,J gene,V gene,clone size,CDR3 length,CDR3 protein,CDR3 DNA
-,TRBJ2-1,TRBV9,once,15,CASSPDPGAYNEQFF,TGTGCCAGCAGCCCGGACCCGGGAGCGTACAATGAGCAGTTCTTC
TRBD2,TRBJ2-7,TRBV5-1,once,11,CASSRGDEQYF,TGCGCCAGCAGTCGGGGGGACGAGCAGTACTTC
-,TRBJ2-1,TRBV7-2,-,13,CASSLETPYEQFF,TGTGCCAGCAGCTTAGAGACTCCCTACGAGCAGTTCTTC
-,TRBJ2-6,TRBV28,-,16,CASIPGQLSGANVLTF,TGTGCCAGCATTCCCGGACAGCTCTCTGGGGCCAACGTCCTGACTTTC
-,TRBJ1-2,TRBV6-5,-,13,CASRVTGNYGYTF,TGTGCCAGCAGGGTGACAGGCAACTATGGCTACACCTTC
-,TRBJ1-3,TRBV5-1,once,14,CASSDTSSGNTIYF,TGCGCCAGCAGTGACACAAGCTCTGGAAACACCATATATTTT
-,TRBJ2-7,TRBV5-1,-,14,CASSFEDSSYEQYF,TGCGCCAGCAGTTTCGAGGACAGCTCCTACGAGCAGTACTTC
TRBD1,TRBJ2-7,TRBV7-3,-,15,CASSSQPGQGYEQYF,TGTGCCAGCAGCTCCCAACCGGGACAGGGTTACGAGCAGTACTTC
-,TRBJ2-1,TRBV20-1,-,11,CSATETLLQFF,TGCAGTGCTACTGAGACTCTTTTGCAGTTCTTC
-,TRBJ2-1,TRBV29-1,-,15,CSVASLQSSYNEQFF,TGCAGCGTCGCATCACTACAAAGCTCCTACAATGAGCAGTTCTTC
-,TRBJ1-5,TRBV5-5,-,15,CASSLSAGGNQPQHF,TGTGCCAGCAGCTTGAGTGCAGGGGGCAATCAGCCCCAGCATTTT
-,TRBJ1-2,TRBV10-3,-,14,CAISEPGTFYGYTF,TGTGCCATCAGTGAGCCAGGAACCTTCTATGGCTACACCTTC
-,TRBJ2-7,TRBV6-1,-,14,CAGNGAGSSYEQYF,TGTGCCGGAAACGGGGCGGGAAGCTCCTACGAGCAGTACTTC
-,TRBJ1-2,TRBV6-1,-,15,CASSGPGTLIYGYTF,TGTGCCAGCAGTGGCCCCGGGACACTCATCTATGGCTACACCTTC
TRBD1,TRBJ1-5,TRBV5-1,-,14,CASSFGQGNQPQHF,TGCGCCAGCAGCTTTGGACAGGGGAATCAGCCCCAGCATTTT
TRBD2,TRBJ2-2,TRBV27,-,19,CASSLRRTEAGGIAGELFF,TGTGCCAGCAGTTTACGCCGTACCGAGGCGGGGGGGATCGCCGGGGAGCTGTTTTTT
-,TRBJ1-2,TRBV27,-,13,CASSLREDYGYTF,TGTGCCAGCAGTCTCCGGGAAGACTATGGCTACACCTTC
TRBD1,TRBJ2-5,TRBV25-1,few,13,CASSKQGSGTQYF,TGTGCCAGCAGTAAACAGGGGTCGGGGACCCAGTACTTC
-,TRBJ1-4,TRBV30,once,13,CAWSTPTREKLFF,TGTGCCTGGAGTACTCCAACTAGGGAAAAACTGTTTTTT
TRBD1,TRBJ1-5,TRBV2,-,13,CASTGGIDQPQHF,TGTGCCAGTACAGGGGGCATCGATCAGCCCCAGCATTTT
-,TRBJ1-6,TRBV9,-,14,CASSVEWRNSPLHF,TGTGCCAGCAGCGTAGAGTGGAGGAACTCACCCCTCCACTTT
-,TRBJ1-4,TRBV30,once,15,CAWRAGGGFGEKLFF,TGTGCCTGGAGGGCCGGGGGGGGGTTTGGCGAAAAACTGTTTTTT
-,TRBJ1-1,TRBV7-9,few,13,CASSIGGGPEAFF,TGTGCCAGCAGCATAGGGGGGGGACCTGAAGCTTTCTTT
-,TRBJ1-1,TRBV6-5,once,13,CASSYGSGTEAFF,TGTGCCAGCAGTTACGGGTCAGGGACTGAAGCTTTCTTT
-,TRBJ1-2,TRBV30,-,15,CAWDHLRGGTYGYTF,TGTGCCTGGGACCACTTGAGGGGGGGCACCTATGGCTACACCTTC
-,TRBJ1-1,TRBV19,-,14,CASSIWVANTEAFF,TGTGCCAGTAGTATTTGGGTAGCGAACACTGAAGCTTTCTTT
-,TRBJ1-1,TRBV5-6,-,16,CASSLSGGTEWTEAFF,TGTGCCAGCAGCTTGAGCGGGGGCACAGAATGGACTGAAGCTTTCTTT
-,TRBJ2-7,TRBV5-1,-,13,CASSLDRTYEQYF,TGCGCCAGCAGCTTGGACAGGACCTACGAGCAGTACTTC
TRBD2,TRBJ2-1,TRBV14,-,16,CASSRQLAGAGGEQFF,TGTGCCAGCAGCCGCCAACTAGCGGGAGCAGGTGGTGAGCAGTTCTTC
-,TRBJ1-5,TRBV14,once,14,CASSQAGSNQPQHF,TGTGCCAGCAGCCAAGCAGGGTCCAATCAGCCCCAGCATTTT
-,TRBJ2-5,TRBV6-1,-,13,CASRPEGGETQYF,TGTGCCAGCAGGCCCGAAGGAGGAGAGACCCAGTACTTC
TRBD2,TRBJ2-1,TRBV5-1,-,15,CASSGLADYYNEQFF,TGCGCCAGCAGCGGACTAGCGGACTACTACAATGAGCAGTTCTTC
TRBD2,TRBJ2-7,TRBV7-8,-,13,CASSSSGEYEQYF,TGTGCCAGCAGCTCCAGCGGGGAATACGAGCAGTACTTC
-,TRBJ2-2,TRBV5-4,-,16,CASSSSSWAGTGELFF,TGTGCCAGCAGCTCTAGCAGTTGGGCTGGCACCGGGGAGCTGTTTTTT
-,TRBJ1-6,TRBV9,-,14,CASGPEEVNSPLHF,TGTGCCAGCGGGCCCGAGGAGGTGAATTCACCCCTCCACTTT
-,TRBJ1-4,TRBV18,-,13,CASSRRGNEKLFF,TGTGCCAGCTCACGCCGGGGTAACGAAAAACTGTTTTTT
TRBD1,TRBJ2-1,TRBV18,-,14,CASSRETGEREQFF,TGTGCCAGCTCACGAGAAACAGGGGAGCGTGAGCAGTTCTTC
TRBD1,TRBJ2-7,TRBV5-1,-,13,CASRWGQTYEQYF,TGCGCCAGCAGGTGGGGACAGACCTACGAGCAGTACTTC
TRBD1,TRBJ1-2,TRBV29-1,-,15,CSVEDPDRGGRGYTF,TGCAGCGTTGAAGACCCGGACAGGGGGGGACGGGGCTACACCTTC
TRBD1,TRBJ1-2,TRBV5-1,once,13,CASSLRTGHGYTF,TGCGCCAGCAGCCTACGGACAGGCCATGGCTACACCTTC
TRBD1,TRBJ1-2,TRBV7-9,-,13,CASTPTGDYGYTF,TGTGCCAGCACCCCAACAGGGGACTATGGCTACACCTTC
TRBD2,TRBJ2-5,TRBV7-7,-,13,CASSRSGAETQYF,TGTGCCAGCAGCCGGAGCGGGGCGGAGACCCAGTACTTC
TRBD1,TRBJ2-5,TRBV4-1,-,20,CASSQLSGGQGSDDQETQYF,TGCGCCAGCAGCCAACTCTCCGGGGGACAGGGCTCGGATGATCAAGAGACCCAGTACTTC
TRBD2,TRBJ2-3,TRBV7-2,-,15,CASSPSGVSTDTQYF,TGTGCCAGCAGCCCGAGCGGGGTTAGCACAGATACGCAGTATTTT
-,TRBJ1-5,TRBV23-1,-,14,CASTLRIADQPQHF,TGCGCCAGCACTCTTAGAATAGCGGATCAGCCCCAGCATTTT
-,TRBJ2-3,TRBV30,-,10,CAWGRDTQYF,TGTGCCTGGGGCCGAGATACGCAGTATTTT
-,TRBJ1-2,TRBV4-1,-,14,CASSQDRVLRGYTF,TGCGCCAGCAGCCAAGACAGGGTGTTAAGAGGCTACACCTTC
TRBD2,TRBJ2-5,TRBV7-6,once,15,CASSFSSGNQETQYF,TGTGCCAGCAGCTTTTCTAGCGGAAACCAAGAGACCCAGTACTTC
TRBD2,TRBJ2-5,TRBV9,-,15,CASSHSSGGRETQYF,TGTGCCAGCAGCCACTCTAGCGGGGGTCGAGAGACCCAGTACTTC
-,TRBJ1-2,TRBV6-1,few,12,CASSTQGYGYTF,TGTGCCAGCAGTACCCAGGGCTATGGCTACACCTTC
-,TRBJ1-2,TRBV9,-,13,CASSREGVNGYTF,TGTGCCAGCAGCCGGGAGGGGGTAAATGGCTACACCTTC
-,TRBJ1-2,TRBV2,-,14,CASSPRGGSSGYTF,TGTGCCAGCAGTCCTAGGGGGGGCTCGAGTGGCTACACCTTC
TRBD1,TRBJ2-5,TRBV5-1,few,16,CASRPAGQDRQETQYF,TGCGCCAGCAGACCCGCGGGACAGGATAGGCAAGAGACCCAGTACTTC
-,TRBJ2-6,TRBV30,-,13,CAWTVGLGRVLTF,TGTGCCTGGACTGTGGGGTTGGGGCGCGTCCTGACTTTC